Listed here are 18 T cell receptor beta chains from one sample, sequenced in a study of cytomegalovirus exposure and HLA in healthy donors. Clones were sequenced by immunoSEQ multiplex PCR, and TCRdb holds only the in-frame ones, with some missing. This repertoire shows tens of thousands of clones, around 89% found once; its top ten account for around 1.7%. The sequenced material came from PBMCs. The source is a young woman in good health and CMV-seronegative.

The rearrangement joins TRBV28 to TRBJ2-4; D might be TRBD1 (5 bases). The V gene lost 4 bases and the J gene lost 15 bases, with 16 bases spanning the gap. Per the germline V gene, CDR1 is MDHEN and CDR2 is SYDVKM. This CDR3 is 12 amino acids long. DNA of the CDR3: TGTGCCAGCAGTTCCCACTTAGGGGCAAGGTACTTC. Residues: CASSSHLGARYF.

The table lists this clone with a count of one. J is TRBJ1-5 and V is TRBV19; D is ambiguous. The germline V and J ends were trimmed by 4 bases and 2 bases, with 12 bases remaining between them. The germline V gene has CDR1 LNHDA and CDR2 SQIVND (reference sequence). The CDR3 is 15 residues long. The CDR3 bases are TGTGCCAGTAGTAACTCGGCGGGAGGCAATCAGCCCCAGCATTTT. Translation gives CASSNSAGGNQPQHF.

The V gene is TRBV7-2, the J gene TRBJ2-3, with 11 bases that match TRBD2. The CDR3 spans 18 residues. CDR1 is SGHTA, CDR2 FQGNSA, per germline. After removal of 0 bases from V and 1 base from J, the junction contained 6 bases not matched to a gene. The CDR3, as DNA: TGTGCCAGCAGCTTAGCTAGCGGGGGGGTCCGTGGCACAGATACGCAGTATTTT. Its translation is CASSLASGGVRGTDTQYF.

The V call is TRBV27, the J call TRBJ1-2, with TRBD1 identical over 11 bases. J lost 4 bases, V lost 5 bases, and 3 bases had no gene match. The CDR3 is 14 residues long. Germline V gene data show CDR1 as MNHEY and CDR2 as SMNVEV (reference sequence). CDR3 sequence (DNA): TGTGCCAGCAGTAGGACAGGGGGCGCCTATGGCTACACCTTC. Its protein product is CASSRTGGAYGYTF.

In its sample, this clone was seen once. CDR3 sequence: CASSLFTGRSYNEQFF. For the CDR3, the DNA is TGTGCCAGCAGCTTATTTACAGGGCGTTCCTACAATGAGCAGTTCTTC. The rearrangement links TRBV7-6 to TRBJ2-1, with D perhaps TRBD1 (6 bases). This CDR3 has 16 amino acids. Trimming took off 2 bases at V and 1 base at J, with 12 bases between the two ends. The germline gives CDR1 SGHVS, CDR2 FNYEAQ.

This chain links TRBV4-3 with TRBJ2-3; TRBD1 matches at 7 bases. The germline CDR1 and CDR2 sequences are LGHNA and YSLEER. This CDR3 region has 16 residues. V was pared by 4 bases and J by 5 bases, with 12 bases of the junction left unmatched. The CDR3 spells CASSRRPTGLGDTQYF. CDR3 DNA: TGCGCCAGCAGCCGAAGACCGACAGGGCTAGGAGATACGCAGTATTTT.

This chain's CDR3 is CASSEWVRGAEDTQYF. The CDR3 coding sequence is TGTGCCAGCAGTGAATGGGTTCGGGGGGCGGAAGATACGCAGTATTTT. The chain links TRBV25-1 to TRBJ2-3; maybe TRBD2 (7 bases). This CDR3 has 16 amino acids. The V end was cut by 1 base, the J end by 5 bases, with 16 bases between. CDR1 and CDR2 from the germline V gene are MGHDK and SYGVNS.

The chain carries TRBV5-1 and TRBJ1-4; D is unresolved. Germline V lookup: CDR1 SGHRS, CDR2 YFSETQ. With 8 bases removed from V and 13 bases from J, the gap between germline ends came to 6 bases. This CDR3 is built from 8 residues. CDR3 in amino acids: CARSRLFF. The CDR3 DNA follows: TGCGCCAGGTCGAGACTGTTTTTT.

V gene TRBV2 combines with J gene TRBJ1-2; D gene ambiguous. The germline CDR1 and CDR2 sequences are SNHLY and FYNNEI. Trimming left V 4 bases short and J 1 base short, with 10 bases between. CDR3 length: 14 residues. CDR3 sequence (DNA): TGTGCCAGCAGTGTCTCTCGTAGTAACTATGGCTACACCTTC. Encoded protein: CASSVSRSNYGYTF.

V and J are TRBV30 and TRBJ2-2; 10 bases are a match to TRBD1. CDR3 length: 15 residues. With V trimmed by 7 bases and J by 7 bases, 12 bases remained unmatched. Per the germline V gene, CDR1 is GTSNPN and CDR2 is SVGIG (reference sequence). In nucleotides, the CDR3 is TGTGCCTATTTGCCGGACAGGGGGGGGAACGGGGAGCTGTTTTTT. Translated, it gives CAYLPDRGGNGELFF.

The count of this clone is one. This chain uses TRBV5-1 with TRBJ2-1, with 10 positions matching TRBD2. The CDR3 runs 16 residues. Germline CDR1 reads SGHRS; CDR2 reads YFSETQ. V lost 1 base to trimming and J lost 6 bases; unmatched junction nucleotides: 7. The CDR3 DNA follows: TGCGCCAGCAGCTTGACGGGAGCGGGGGGGATCAATGAGCAGTTCTTC. This gives the protein CASSLTGAGGINEQFF.

This rearrangement joins TRBV5-1 to TRBJ2-5; D may be TRBD2 (6 bases). V was trimmed by 2 bases and J by 1 base, leaving 24 bases between them. Per the germline V gene, CDR1 is SGHRS and CDR2 is YFSETQ. This CDR3 comprises 19 residues. The CDR3 spells CASSFDPTGEGSLQETQYF. The CDR3 DNA reads as TGCGCCAGCAGCTTCGACCCTACGGGAGAGGGCAGCCTCCAAGAGACCCAGTACTTC.

This clone was picked up many times. V gene TRBV7-9 combines with J gene TRBJ2-5, with D perhaps TRBD2 (5 bases). The germline V and J ends were trimmed by 5 bases and 4 bases, with 11 bases remaining between them. Per the germline V gene, CDR1 is SEHNR and CDR2 is FQNEAQ (reference sequence). The CDR3 consists of 13 residues. As DNA, the CDR3 is TGTGCCAGCAGCACAAGCGGTCGAGAGACCCAGTACTTC. Residues: CASSTSGRETQYF.

The V and J genes are TRBV4-2 and TRBJ2-1, with TRBD2 matching 15 bases. Germline assignment: CDR1 LGHNA and CDR2 YNFKEQ. CDR3 length: 18 residues. Germline trimming cut 5 bases from V and 0 bases from J; bases unmatched to any gene: 5. CDR3 in amino acids: CASSIRTSGRDSYNEQFF. CDR3 in DNA: TGTGCCAGCAGCATCCGGACTAGCGGGAGGGACTCCTACAATGAGCAGTTCTTC.

The gene calls are TRBV4-2 and TRBJ1-1, with D possibly TRBD1 on 6 matching bases. This CDR3 is built from 15 residues. Germline CDR1 LGHNA, CDR2 YNFKEQ. Between the trimmed V and J ends, which lost 0 bases and 7 bases, there was a span of 15 bases. CDR3 in amino acids: CASSQEGAVGGEAFF. The CDR3 nucleotides are TGTGCCAGCAGCCAAGAGGGGGCTGTGGGCGGTGAAGCTTTCTTT.

The V and J genes are TRBV5-4 and TRBJ2-1; maybe TRBD2 (5 bases). Trimming took 5 bases from V and 4 from J, leaving 7 bases between them. CDR3 length: 12 amino acids. The germline V gene has CDR1 SGHNT and CDR2 YYREEE (reference sequence). DNA for the CDR3: TGTGCCAGCAGTCCGGGATACAATGAGCAGTTCTTC. Protein: CASSPGYNEQFF.

The chain joins TRBV25-1 to TRBJ1-2, with D unclear. The CDR3 length is 11 residues. Germline-derived CDR1 and CDR2 are MGHDK and SYGVNS. Trimming left V 7 bases short and J 7 bases short, with 10 bases between. As DNA, the CDR3 is TGTGCCAGCACCGCCGGCGGTGGCTACACCTTC. This codes for CASTAGGGYTF.

This CDR3 is CASSAQGAETQYF. The CDR3 bases are TGTGCCAGCAGCGCTCAGGGGGCGGAGACCCAGTACTTC. V gene TRBV7-2 combines with J gene TRBJ2-5; TRBD1 matches at 8 bases. This CDR3 contains 13 residues. J gave up 5 bases and V 5 bases, and 4 bases lay outside the gene matches. Germline V lookup: CDR1 SGHTA, CDR2 FQGNSA.